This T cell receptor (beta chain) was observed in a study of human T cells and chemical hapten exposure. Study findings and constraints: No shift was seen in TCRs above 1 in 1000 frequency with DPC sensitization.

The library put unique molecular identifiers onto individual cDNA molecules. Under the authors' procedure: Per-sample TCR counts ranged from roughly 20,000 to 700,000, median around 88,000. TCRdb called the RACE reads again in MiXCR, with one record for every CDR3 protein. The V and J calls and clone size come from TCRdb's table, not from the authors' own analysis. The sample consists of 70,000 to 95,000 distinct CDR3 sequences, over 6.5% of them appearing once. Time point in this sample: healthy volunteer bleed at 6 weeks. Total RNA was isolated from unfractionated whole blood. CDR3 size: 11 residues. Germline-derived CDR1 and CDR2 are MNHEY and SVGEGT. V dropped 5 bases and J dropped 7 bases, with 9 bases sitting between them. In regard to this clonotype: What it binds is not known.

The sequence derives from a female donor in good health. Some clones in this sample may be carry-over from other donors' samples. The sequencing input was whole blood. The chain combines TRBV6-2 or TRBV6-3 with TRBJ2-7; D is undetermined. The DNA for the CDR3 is TGTGCCAGCAGTCCCGATTTAGAGCAGTACTTC. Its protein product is CASSPDLEQYF.